This T cell receptor beta chain comes out of a study of T cells in Graves' hyperthyroidism and ophthalmopathy. This clonotype has just one count. Antigen unknown. The junction and the germline gene differ at one end; a read error may be behind it. Germline V CDR1 and CDR2: MNHEY, SMNVEV (reference sequence). The CDR3 has 16 amino acids. Template material for amplifying TCR beta CDR3 regions consisted of RNA transcripts. A set of HTBI primers served as the primers for a first-round RT-PCR of the TCR CDR3. From the multiplex PCR reads, TCRdb called clonotypes with MiXCR, one entry per CDR3 protein. The sample consists of hundreds of thousands of distinct CDR3 sequences, roughly 16% of them appearing once. A lack of ophthalmopathy progression within 18 months defined stable Graves' hyperthyroidism. Overall study results and limits: In the blood, most expanded thyroid clonotypes above 0.001 appeared as well.

The clonotype comes from a woman aged 25 to 39 with Graves' hyperthyroidism. The rearrangement uses TRBV27 and TRBJ1-5; D gene uncertain. The sample was blood. The CDR3 nucleotides are TGTGCCAGCAGTTTAGGGAGGTACTATAGCAGTCAGCCCCAGCATTTT. Encoded protein: CASSLGRYYSSQPQHF.